The 24 T cell receptor beta chains below come from one sample, sequenced in a study of blood T cell repertoires in COVID-19. Some clones are missing from TCRdb's copy, which holds only in-frame ones; the method was immunoSEQ multiplex PCR. Of over 400,000 clones in the sample, more than 80% were seen once. The sequenced sample was peripheral blood. These receptor sequences come from a woman between 25 and 40 years old with active or convalescent COVID-19.

The gene calls are TRBV5-4 and TRBJ1-2; 7 bases agree with TRBD1. This CDR3 comprises 16 residues. After removal of 0 bases from V and 4 bases from J, the junction contained 9 bases not matched to a gene. Looked up from germline, CDR1 is SGHNT and CDR2 is YYREEE (reference sequence). The CDR3 nucleotides read TGTGCCAGCAGCTTGGTGGCAGGGGGAGGTGGCTATGGCTACACCTTC. Translating gives CASSLVAGGGGYGYTF.

The chain has TRBV6-5 and TRBJ1-6; weak D call: TRBD1 (6 bases). V was trimmed by 5 bases and J by 6 bases, leaving 11 bases between them. CDR3 length: 14 amino acids. Germline V CDR1 and CDR2: MNHEY, SVGAGI. Written as DNA, the CDR3 is TGTGCCAGCAGTCTACAGGGAAGTAATTCACCCCTCCACTTT. Its translation: CASSLQGSNSPLHF.

This sequence joins TRBV19 and TRBJ1-3; TRBD1 is a possible D gene (6 bases). CDR3 length equals 15 residues. Germline values: CDR1 LNHDA, CDR2 SQIVND (reference sequence). The V end was cut by 8 bases, the J end by 1 base, with 15 bases between. The CDR3 bases are TGTGCCAGTCAAAACCCCGGGACATCTGGAAACACCATATATTTT. Its protein is CASQNPGTSGNTIYF.

J is TRBJ1-1 and V is TRBV19; 7 nucleotides align to TRBD1. The ends lost 4 bases at V and 0 bases at J; junction bases unmatched: 2. CDR1 is LNHDA, CDR2 SQIVND, per germline (reference sequence). The CDR3 runs to 14 residues. The CDR3, as DNA: TGTGCCAGTAGTAGGGACAGACTGAACACTGAAGCTTTCTTT. This encodes CASSRDRLNTEAFF.

The V call is TRBV6-6, the J call TRBJ2-5; 9 bases match TRBD1. The ends lost 5 bases at V and 1 base at J; junction bases unmatched: 11. This CDR3 comprises 17 residues. CDR1 MNHNY and CDR2 SVGAGI come from the germline V gene (reference sequence). As DNA, the CDR3 is TGTGCCAGCAGTCGCCCGGCCGGGACAGGGTTCCAAGAGACCCAGTACTTC. Protein sequence: CASSRPAGTGFQETQYF.

In DNA, the CDR3 is TGTGCCAGTAGTCCACGACAGGGGGCGGGAGGCACTGAAGCTTTCTTT. Translated, it gives CASSPRQGAGGTEAFF. The rearrangement uses TRBV19 and TRBJ1-1, with TRBD1 matching over 10 bases. The CDR3 totals 16 residues. Germline CDR1 and CDR2: LNHDA and SQIVND (reference sequence). V shed 5 bases and J 4 bases; nucleotides not matched to a gene: 10. The entire variable domain, with the rest obtained from reference TRBV19 and TRBJ1-1, is as follows: DGGITQSPKYLFRKEGQNVTLSCEQNLNHDAMYWYRQDPGQGLRLIYYSQIVNDFQKGDIAEGYSVSREKKESFPLTVTSAQKNPTAFYLCASSPRQGAGGTEAFFGQGTRLTVV.

This chain connects TRBV6-6 to TRBJ2-3, with 9 bases that match TRBD1. After removal of 5 bases from V and 0 bases from J, the junction contained 3 bases not matched to a gene. This CDR3 has 15 residues. Germline V gene sequence: CDR1 MNHNY, CDR2 SVGAGI (reference sequence). The CDR3 is CASSIQGASTDTQYF. The DNA of the CDR3 is TGTGCCAGCAGTATACAGGGGGCTAGCACAGATACGCAGTATTTT.

In this sample, this clone turned up once. The V gene is TRBV5-4, the J gene TRBJ2-7, with TRBD2 identical over 11 bases. Germline V gives CDR1 SGHNT, CDR2 YYREEE (reference sequence). The CDR3 extends over 14 amino acids. Trimming removed 4 bases from V and 2 bases from J; junction bases left unmatched: 2. Here the CDR3 DNA reads TGTGCCAGCAGCACGGGACTAGCGGCCTACGAGCAGTACTTC. Protein sequence: CASSTGLAAYEQYF.

This clone occurred a few times. The chain combines TRBV4-1 with TRBJ2-7; TRBD1 agrees at 7 bases. The ends lost 5 bases at V and 1 base at J; junction bases unmatched: 8. In germline, CDR1 is MGHRA, CDR2 YSYEKL. The CDR3 totals 15 residues. The CDR3 DNA is TGCGCCAGCAGCATAGACAGGGAAACGTCCTACGAGCAGTACTTC. Its protein is CASSIDRETSYEQYF.

This chain connects TRBV7-2 to TRBJ2-7; D unclear. V lost 5 bases and J 2 bases, leaving 4 bases between the germline ends. Germline V gives CDR1 SGHTA, CDR2 FQGNSA. CDR3 length: 11 amino acids. The CDR3 DNA sequence: TGTGCCAGCAGCGCGGCCTACGAGCAGTACTTC. Translating it yields CASSAAYEQYF. Full variable domain (remainder filled in from reference TRBV7-2 and TRBJ2-7): GAGVSQSPSNKVTEKGKDVELRCDPISGHTALYWYRQSLGQGLEFLIYFQGNSAPDKSGLPSDRFSAERTGGSVSTLTIQRTQQEDSAVYLCASSAAYEQYFGPGTRLTVT.

The chain uses TRBV3-1 (or the pseudogene TRBV3-2) and TRBJ1-3; D unresolved. CDR1 LGHDT and CDR2 YNNKEL come from the germline V gene (reference sequence). CDR3 length: 16 residues. Trimming took 0 bases from V and 1 from J, leaving 10 bases between them. CDR3 region: CASSQDGRVSGNTIYF. In DNA form, the CDR3 reads TGTGCCAGCAGCCAAGATGGCCGGGTTTCTGGAAACACCATATATTTT.

The chain recombines TRBV5-1 with TRBJ2-5; 13 bases agree with TRBD2. The CDR3 has 16 amino acids. Losses at the gene ends were 4 bases for V and 5 bases for J; bases not matched to a gene: 8. Germline V gene data show CDR1 as SGHRS and CDR2 as YFSETQ. In DNA, the CDR3 is TGCGCCAGCAGCAGGACCGGGACTAGCGGGGACGAGACCCAGTACTTC. It is translated as CASSRTGTSGDETQYF.

The chain has TRBV5-1 and TRBJ1-2; unclear D gene. CDR1 is SGHRS and CDR2 is YFSETQ in the germline V gene. The V gene lost 0 bases and the J gene lost 3 bases, with 6 bases spanning the gap. The CDR3 has 13 amino acids. CDR3: CASSLGHDYGYTF. The CDR3 DNA follows: TGCGCCAGCAGCTTGGGACACGACTATGGCTACACCTTC. The entire variable domain, with the rest obtained from reference TRBV5-1 and TRBJ1-2, is as follows: KAGVTQTPRYLIKTRGQQVTLSCSPISGHRSVSWYQQTPGQGLQFLFEYFSETQRNKGNFPGRFSGRQFSNSRSEMNVSTLELGDSALYLCASSLGHDYGYTFGSGTRLTVV.

The V call is TRBV10-3, the J call TRBJ2-3, with D perhaps matching TRBD1 (6 bases). The CDR3 spans 16 residues. Germline CDR1 reads ENHRY; CDR2 reads SYGVKD. Trimming removed 7 bases at V and 0 bases at J, with 17 bases between. DNA of the CDR3: TGTGCCATCACTACCGACAGGAGAGCTAGCACAGATACGCAGTATTTT. Protein product: CAITTDRRASTDTQYF.

The chain links TRBV5-6 to TRBJ1-1, with 8 bases fitting TRBD1. From germline, CDR1 is SGHDT and CDR2 YYEEEE. V was pared by 0 bases and J by 13 bases, with 14 bases of the junction left unmatched. The CDR3 extends over 15 amino acids. In nucleotides, the CDR3 is TGTGCCAGCAGCTTGGTCTTGCCAGGGGGCGCGGACTGTTTCTTT. Translation: CASSLVLPGGADCFF.

CDR3 sequence: CASSLEGQGTNEKLFF. The CDR3 nucleotides are TGTGCCAGCAGCTTAGAAGGACAGGGGACTAATGAAAAACTGTTTTTT. The chain joins TRBV7-9 to TRBJ1-4, with 9 bases lining up with TRBD1. The CDR3 covers 16 residues. CDR1 SEHNR and CDR2 FQNEAQ come from the germline V gene (reference sequence). V shed 1 base, J shed 2 bases, and the junction held 2 bases outside the gene matches. The full variable domain, its missing parts supplied by reference TRBV7-9 and TRBJ1-4, is DTGVSQNPRHKITKRGQNVTFRCDPISEHNRLYWYRQTLGQGPEFLTYFQNEAQLEKSRLLSDRFSAERPKGSFSTLEIQRTEQGDSAMYLCASSLEGQGTNEKLFFGSGTQLSVL.

The V gene is TRBV7-6, the J gene TRBJ2-7, with 11 nucleotides matching TRBD2. In germline, CDR1 is SGHVS, CDR2 FNYEAQ. The CDR3 spans 18 residues. V lost 1 base and J lost 4; bases outside the gene matches: 12. This CDR3 is CASSLGGGLAANAYEQYF. CDR3 coding DNA: TGTGCCAGCAGCTTAGGTGGGGGACTAGCGGCGAATGCATACGAGCAGTACTTC.

The chain's CDR3 is CASRPNLGGDEKLFF. The CDR3 region has the DNA TGTGCCAGCAGGCCCAACCTTGGGGGGGATGAAAAACTGTTTTTT. The rearrangement joins TRBV6-5 to TRBJ1-4, with a weak D call TRBD1 (5 bases). CDR3 length: 15 amino acids. Germline lookup yields CDR1 MNHEY and CDR2 SVGAGI. V lost 6 bases to trimming and J lost 6 bases, with 17 bases between them.

This clone was seen a single time. The rearrangement uses TRBV19 and TRBJ2-1, with 9 bases fitting TRBD2. The CDR3 runs to 14 residues. With V trimmed by 9 bases and J by 7 bases, 10 bases remained unmatched. Germline V lookup: CDR1 LNHDA, CDR2 SQIVND (reference sequence). This CDR3 reads CASTLAGRYNEQFF. CDR3 in DNA: TGTGCCAGCACGCTAGCGGGAAGATATAATGAGCAGTTCTTC.

This clone was detected a few times. The chain is built from TRBV29-1 and TRBJ2-7, with D uncertain. The CDR3 runs 14 residues. V gave up 6 bases and J gave up 0 bases, with 15 bases separating them. CDR1 and CDR2 from the germline V gene are SQVTM and ANQGSEA. The CDR3 nucleotides read TGCAGCGTGCTCGACCCCGGCGGCTCCTACGAGCAGTACTTC. Translation: CSVLDPGGSYEQYF.

This rearrangement joins TRBV2 to TRBJ1-3; 9 bases align to TRBD1. Germline lookup yields CDR1 SNHLY and CDR2 FYNNEI. Trimming took 6 bases from V and 4 from J; bases not matched to a gene: 13. This CDR3 region has 17 residues. The DNA for the CDR3 is TGTGCCAGCAGAGGGACAGGGAGGCTCGATTCCGGAAACACCATATATTTT. This gives the protein CASRGTGRLDSGNTIYF.

This chain uses TRBV4-1 with TRBJ1-4, with D unresolved. The CDR3 runs 14 residues. V was shortened by 0 bases and J by 8 bases, with 10 bases between the two germline ends. Germline values: CDR1 MGHRA, CDR2 YSYEKL. CDR3 coding DNA: TGCGCCAGCAGCCAAGAAATAGCATGGGAAAAACTGTTTTTT. This gives the protein CASSQEIAWEKLFF.

The rearrangement joins TRBV6-5 to TRBJ1-4; no clear D. Between the trimmed V and J ends, which lost 6 bases and 0 bases, there was a span of 8 bases. The CDR3 contains 14 residues. Looked up from germline, CDR1 is MNHEY and CDR2 is SVGAGI. In DNA form, the CDR3 reads TGTGCCAGCAGCAACACCGCAACTAATGAAAAACTGTTTTTT. Its protein is CASSNTATNEKLFF.

The J gene is TRBJ1-4, the V gene TRBV5-4, with 8 bases aligning to TRBD1. CDR1 and CDR2 from the germline V gene are SGHNT and YYREEE (reference sequence). V dropped 4 bases and J dropped 6; count of bases not matched to a gene: 5. The CDR3 is made up of 14 amino acids. CDR3 DNA sequence: TGTGCCAGCAGCCCAGGGGGCGATCATGAAAAACTGTTTTTT. Protein: CASSPGGDHEKLFF.